This T cell receptor beta chain was retrieved from a study of blood T cell repertoires in COVID-19. Overall study: Collection of acute and convalescent COVID-19 samples took place in the United States, Italy and Spain. The analysed material was cDNA or gDNA that came from T cells, B-cell-depleted T cells, or PBMCs.

The CDR3 contains 10 residues. Germline V gene data show CDR1 as SQVTM and CDR2 as ANQGSEA. Trimming pared 5 bases from V and 5 bases from J, leaving 6 bases between. Original analysis: Amplified reference gene primers provided the basis for estimating nucleated cell counts. Sequenced by immunoSEQ multiplex PCR; TCRdb stores in-frame clones only, minus some. V, J and clone size are those of that table, while D and trimming were read from the DNA. The table includes a few hundred thousand clones, 90% detected once. This clone appeared a single time. Sequencing was performed on peripheral blood. The source is a woman in her thirties with COVID-19, enrolled during active disease. The V and J genes are TRBV29-1 and TRBJ2-5; D uncertain. CDR3 bases: TGCAGCGTTACGAGGGAGACCCAGTACTTC. It translates to CSVTRETQYF.